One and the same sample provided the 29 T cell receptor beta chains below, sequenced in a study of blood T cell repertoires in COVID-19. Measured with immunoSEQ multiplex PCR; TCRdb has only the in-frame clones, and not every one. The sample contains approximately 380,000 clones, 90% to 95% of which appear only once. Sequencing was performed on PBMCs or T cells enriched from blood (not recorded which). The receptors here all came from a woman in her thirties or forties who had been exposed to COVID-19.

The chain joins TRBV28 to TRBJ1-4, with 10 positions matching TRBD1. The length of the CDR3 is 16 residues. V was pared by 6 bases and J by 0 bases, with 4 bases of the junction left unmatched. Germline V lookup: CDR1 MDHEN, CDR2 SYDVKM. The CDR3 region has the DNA TGTGCCAGCAGCCGGGGACAGGGGCCAACTAATGAAAAACTGTTTTTT. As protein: CASSRGQGPTNEKLFF.

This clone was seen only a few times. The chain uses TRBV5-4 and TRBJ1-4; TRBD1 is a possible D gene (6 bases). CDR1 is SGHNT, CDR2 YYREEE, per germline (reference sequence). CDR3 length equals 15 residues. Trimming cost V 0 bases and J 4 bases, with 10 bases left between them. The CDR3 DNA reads TGTGCCAGCAGCTTGGAGGGGGGGAGTAATGAAAAACTGTTTTTT. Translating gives CASSLEGGSNEKLFF.

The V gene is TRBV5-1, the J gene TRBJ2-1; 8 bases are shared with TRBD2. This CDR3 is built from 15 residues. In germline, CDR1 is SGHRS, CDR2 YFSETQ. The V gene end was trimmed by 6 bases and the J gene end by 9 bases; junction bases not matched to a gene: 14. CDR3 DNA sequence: TGCGCCAGCAACCCAACGGGGACTAGTTTTGGTGAGCAGTTCTTC. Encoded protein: CASNPTGTSFGEQFF.

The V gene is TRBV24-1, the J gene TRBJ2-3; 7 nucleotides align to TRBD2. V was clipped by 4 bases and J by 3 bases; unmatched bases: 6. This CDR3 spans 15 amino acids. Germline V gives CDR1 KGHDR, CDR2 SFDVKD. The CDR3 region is CATSEGLRETDTQYF. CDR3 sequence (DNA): TGTGCCACCAGTGAAGGTCTGCGGGAGACAGATACGCAGTATTTT.

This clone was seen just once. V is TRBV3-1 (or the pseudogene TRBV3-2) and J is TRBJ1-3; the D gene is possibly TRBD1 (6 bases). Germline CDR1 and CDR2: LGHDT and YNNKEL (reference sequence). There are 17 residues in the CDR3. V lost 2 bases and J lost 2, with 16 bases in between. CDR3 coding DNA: TGTGCCAGCAGCCAAAACGGGGTGGCAGGGGCTGGAAACACCATATATTTT. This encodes CASSQNGVAGAGNTIYF.

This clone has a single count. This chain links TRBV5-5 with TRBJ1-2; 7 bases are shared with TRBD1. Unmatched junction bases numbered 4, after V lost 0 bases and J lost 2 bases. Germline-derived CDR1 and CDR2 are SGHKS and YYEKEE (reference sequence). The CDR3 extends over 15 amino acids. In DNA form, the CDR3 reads TGTGCCAGCAGCTTGGACGGGACAGTCAACTATGGCTACACCTTC. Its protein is CASSLDGTVNYGYTF.

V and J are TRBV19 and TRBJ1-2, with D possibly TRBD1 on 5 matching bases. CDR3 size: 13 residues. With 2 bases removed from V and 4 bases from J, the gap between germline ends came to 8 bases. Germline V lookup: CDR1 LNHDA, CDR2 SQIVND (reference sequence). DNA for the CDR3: TGTGCCAGTAGTATACCGGACATCTATGGCTACACCTTC. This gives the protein CASSIPDIYGYTF.

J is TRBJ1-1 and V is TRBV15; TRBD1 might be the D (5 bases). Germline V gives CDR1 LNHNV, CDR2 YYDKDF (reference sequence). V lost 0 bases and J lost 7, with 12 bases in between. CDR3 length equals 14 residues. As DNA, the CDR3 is TGTGCCACCAGCAGAGAAAGGGGTACGGGTGAAGCTTTCTTT. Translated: CATSRERGTGEAFF.

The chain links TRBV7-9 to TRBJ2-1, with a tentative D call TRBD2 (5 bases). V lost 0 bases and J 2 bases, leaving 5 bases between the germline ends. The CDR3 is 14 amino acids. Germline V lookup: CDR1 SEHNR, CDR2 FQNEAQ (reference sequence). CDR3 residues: CASSLAGAYNEQFF. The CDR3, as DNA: TGTGCCAGCAGCTTAGCGGGAGCCTACAATGAGCAGTTCTTC.

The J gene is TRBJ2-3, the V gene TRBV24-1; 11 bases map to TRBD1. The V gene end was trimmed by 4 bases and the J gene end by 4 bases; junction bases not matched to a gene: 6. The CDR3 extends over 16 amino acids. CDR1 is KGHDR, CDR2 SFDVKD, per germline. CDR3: CATSDPGTGGADTQYF. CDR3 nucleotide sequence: TGTGCCACCAGTGACCCCGGGACAGGGGGGGCAGATACGCAGTATTTT.

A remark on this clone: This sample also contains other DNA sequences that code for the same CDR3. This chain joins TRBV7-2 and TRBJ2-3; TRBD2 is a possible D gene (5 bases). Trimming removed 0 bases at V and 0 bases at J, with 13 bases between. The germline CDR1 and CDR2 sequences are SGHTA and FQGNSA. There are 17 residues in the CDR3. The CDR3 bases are TGTGCCAGCAGCTTAGCGGGAACTAGTTCTAGCACAGATACGCAGTATTTT. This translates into CASSLAGTSSSTDTQYF.

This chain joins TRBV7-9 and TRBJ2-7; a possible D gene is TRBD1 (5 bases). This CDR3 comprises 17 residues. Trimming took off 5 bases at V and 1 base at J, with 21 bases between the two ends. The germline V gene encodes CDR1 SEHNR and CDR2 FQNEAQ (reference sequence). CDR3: CASSPPTQTANSYEQYF. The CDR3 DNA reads TGTGCCAGCAGCCCCCCGACCCAGACAGCCAATTCCTACGAGCAGTACTTC.

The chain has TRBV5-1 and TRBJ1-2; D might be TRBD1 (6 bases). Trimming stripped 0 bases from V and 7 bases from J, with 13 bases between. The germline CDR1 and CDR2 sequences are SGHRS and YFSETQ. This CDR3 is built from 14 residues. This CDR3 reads CASSLEAPTGGYTF. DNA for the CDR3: TGCGCCAGCAGCTTGGAGGCCCCGACAGGTGGCTACACCTTC.

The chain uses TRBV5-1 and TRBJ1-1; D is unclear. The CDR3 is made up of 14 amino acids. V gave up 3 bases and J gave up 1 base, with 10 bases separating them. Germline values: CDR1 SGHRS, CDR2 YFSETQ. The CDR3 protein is CASSSQPTNTEAFF. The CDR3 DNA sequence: TGCGCCAGCAGCTCACAGCCCACGAACACTGAAGCTTTCTTT.

The CDR3 loop is CASSLVVSGGLHEQYF. CDR3 DNA sequence: TGTGCCAGCAGCTTAGTTGTCAGCGGGGGCCTACACGAGCAGTACTTC. V and J are TRBV7-9 and TRBJ2-7; 8 bases fit TRBD2. Trimming removed 1 base from V and 5 bases from J; junction bases left unmatched: 10. This CDR3 has 16 amino acids. CDR1 is SEHNR and CDR2 is FQNEAQ in the germline V gene (reference sequence).

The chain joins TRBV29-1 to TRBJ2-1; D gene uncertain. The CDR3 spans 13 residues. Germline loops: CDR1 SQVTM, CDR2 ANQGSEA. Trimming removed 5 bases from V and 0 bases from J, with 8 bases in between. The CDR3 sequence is CSVQKHSYNEQFF. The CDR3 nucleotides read TGCAGCGTTCAAAAGCACTCCTACAATGAGCAGTTCTTC.

The CDR3 region has the DNA TGTGCCAGTAGCCCCCTAGCGGGAAAGGTAAATGAGCAGTTCTTC. This translates into CASSPLAGKVNEQFF. The chain couples TRBV19 to TRBJ2-1; 9 bases are a match to TRBD2. CDR3 size: 15 residues. V lost 6 bases and J lost 7; bases outside the gene matches: 10. Looked up from germline, CDR1 is LNHDA and CDR2 is SQIVND (reference sequence).

The DNA for the CDR3 is TGTGCCAGCAGTGGTCCGGGACAGGGGGCCCTAACTAATGAAAAACTGTTTTTT. This codes for CASSGPGQGALTNEKLFF. The chain is built from TRBV25-1 and TRBJ1-4, with 12 bases aligning to TRBD1. Germline CDR1 MGHDK, CDR2 SYGVNS. The J segment lost 1 base and the V segment lost 4 bases, leaving 7 bases of the junction unmatched. The CDR3 extends over 18 amino acids.

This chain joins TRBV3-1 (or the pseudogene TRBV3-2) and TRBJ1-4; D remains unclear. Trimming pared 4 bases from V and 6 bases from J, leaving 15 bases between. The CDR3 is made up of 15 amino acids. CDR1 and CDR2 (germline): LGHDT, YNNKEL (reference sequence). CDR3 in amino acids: CASSLVPGIYEKLFF. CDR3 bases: TGTGCCAGCAGCCTAGTCCCAGGTATATATGAAAAACTGTTTTTT.

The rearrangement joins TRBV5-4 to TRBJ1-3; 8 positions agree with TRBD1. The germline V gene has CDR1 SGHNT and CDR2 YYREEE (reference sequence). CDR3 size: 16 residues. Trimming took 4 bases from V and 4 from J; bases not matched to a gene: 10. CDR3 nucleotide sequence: TGTGCCAGCAGCCACGCCTTGACAGGGGAAGGAAACACCATATATTTT. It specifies CASSHALTGEGNTIYF.

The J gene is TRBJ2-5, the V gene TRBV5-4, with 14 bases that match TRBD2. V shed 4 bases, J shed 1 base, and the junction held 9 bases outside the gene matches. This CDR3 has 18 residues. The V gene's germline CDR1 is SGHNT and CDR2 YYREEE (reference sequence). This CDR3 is CASSQGLAGGEIQETQYF. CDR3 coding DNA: TGTGCCAGCAGCCAAGGACTAGCGGGGGGCGAAATCCAAGAGACCCAGTACTTC.

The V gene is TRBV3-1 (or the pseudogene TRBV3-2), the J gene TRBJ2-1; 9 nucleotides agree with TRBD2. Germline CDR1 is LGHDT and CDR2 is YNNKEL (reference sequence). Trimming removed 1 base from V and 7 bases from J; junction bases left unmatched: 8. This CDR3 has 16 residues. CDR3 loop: CASSQGLAGLRNEQFF. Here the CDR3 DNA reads TGTGCCAGCAGCCAAGGTCTAGCGGGACTGAGGAATGAGCAGTTCTTC.

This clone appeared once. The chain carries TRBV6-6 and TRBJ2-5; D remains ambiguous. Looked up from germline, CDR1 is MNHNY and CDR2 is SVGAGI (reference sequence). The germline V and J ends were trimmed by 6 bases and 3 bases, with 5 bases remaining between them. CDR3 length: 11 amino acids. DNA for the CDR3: TGTGCCAGCAGCAGGAAAGAGACCCAGTACTTC. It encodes CASSRKETQYF.

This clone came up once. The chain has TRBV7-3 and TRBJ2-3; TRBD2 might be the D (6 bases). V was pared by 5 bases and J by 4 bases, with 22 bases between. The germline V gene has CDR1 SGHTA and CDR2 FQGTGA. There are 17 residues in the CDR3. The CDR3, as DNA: TGTGCCAGCAGCCTGGCCGGAGGGAGCTATGTCGCAGATACGCAGTATTTT. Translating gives CASSLAGGSYVADTQYF.

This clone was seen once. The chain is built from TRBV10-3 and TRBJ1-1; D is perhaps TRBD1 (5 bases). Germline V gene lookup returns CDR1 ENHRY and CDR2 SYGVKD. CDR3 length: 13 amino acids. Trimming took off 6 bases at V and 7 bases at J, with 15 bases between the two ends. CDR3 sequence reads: CAIRTDTFLEAFF. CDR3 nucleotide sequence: TGTGCCATCAGGACGGACACTTTTCTTGAAGCTTTCTTT.

DNA of the CDR3: TGTGCCAGCAGGGGGACAGGGGGTAGCGAGCAGTACTTC. It codes for CASRGTGGSEQYF. The chain is built from TRBV27 and TRBJ2-7; 11 positions agree with TRBD1. The germline gives CDR1 MNHEY, CDR2 SMNVEV (reference sequence). V dropped 6 bases and J dropped 6; count of bases not matched to a gene: 4. The CDR3 is 13 residues long.

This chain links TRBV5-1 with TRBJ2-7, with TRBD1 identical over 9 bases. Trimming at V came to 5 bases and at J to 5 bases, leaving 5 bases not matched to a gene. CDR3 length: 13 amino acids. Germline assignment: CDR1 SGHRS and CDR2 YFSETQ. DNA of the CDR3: TGCGCCAGCAGGGGGACAGGGAACCACGAGCAGTACTTC. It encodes CASRGTGNHEQYF.

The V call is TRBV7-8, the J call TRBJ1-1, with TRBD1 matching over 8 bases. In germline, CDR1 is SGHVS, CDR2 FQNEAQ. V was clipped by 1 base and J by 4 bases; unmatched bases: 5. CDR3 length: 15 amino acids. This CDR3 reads CASSLVDRGGTEAFF. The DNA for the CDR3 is TGTGCCAGCAGCTTAGTTGACAGGGGAGGCACTGAAGCTTTCTTT. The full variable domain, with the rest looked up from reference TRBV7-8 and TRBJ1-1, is GAGVSQSPRYKVAKRGQDVALRCDPISGHVSLFWYQQALGQGPEFLTYFQNEAQLDKSGLPSDRFFAERPEGSVSTLKIQRTQQEDSAVYLCASSLVDRGGTEAFFGQGTRLTVV.

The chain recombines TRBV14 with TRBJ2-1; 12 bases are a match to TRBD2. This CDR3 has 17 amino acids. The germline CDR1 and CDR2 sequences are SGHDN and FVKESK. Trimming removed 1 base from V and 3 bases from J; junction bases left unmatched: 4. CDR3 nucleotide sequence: TGTGCCAGCAGCCAAGGGCTGGGACTAGCGGGCTACAATGAGCAGTTCTTC. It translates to CASSQGLGLAGYNEQFF.